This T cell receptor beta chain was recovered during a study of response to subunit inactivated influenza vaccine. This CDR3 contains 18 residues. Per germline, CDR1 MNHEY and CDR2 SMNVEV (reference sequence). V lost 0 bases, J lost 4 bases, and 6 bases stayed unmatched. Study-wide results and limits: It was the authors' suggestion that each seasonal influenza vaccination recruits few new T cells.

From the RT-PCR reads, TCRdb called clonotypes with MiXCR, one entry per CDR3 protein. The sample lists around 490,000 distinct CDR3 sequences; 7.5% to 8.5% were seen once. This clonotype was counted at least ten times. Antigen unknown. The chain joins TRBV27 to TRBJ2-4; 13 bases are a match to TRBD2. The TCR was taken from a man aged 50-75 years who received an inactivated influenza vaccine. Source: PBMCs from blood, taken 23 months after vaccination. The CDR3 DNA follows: TGTGCCAGCAGTTTATCCAAGGGGACTAGCGGGAAAAAAAACATTCAGTACTTC. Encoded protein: CASSLSKGTSGKKNIQYF.